The entry below gives a single TCR beta chain sequence along with its context. Its antigen is still unknown. A sample-barcoded 5' primer and a J-beta primer mix were used in a second PCR of roughly 7 to 11 cycles. TCRdb itself ran the 5' RACE reads through MiXCR, one entry per CDR3 protein. This sample has some 860,000 distinct CDR3 sequences, with 56% found just once. Peripheral blood was drawn, about 10 milliliters per donor. This specimen comes from a study of blood T cells in healthy people across ages. This CDR3 is 15 amino acids long. Germline-derived CDR1 and CDR2 are MNHEY and SMNVEV (reference sequence). The V end was cut by 3 bases, the J end by 4 bases, with 15 bases between. Findings and caveats of the study: Underestimates were what the diversity estimates from one million T cells were considered to be. The study found more naive CD4+ cells and higher diversity in long-lived than aged donors.

Specimen: blood. The chain couples TRBV27 to TRBJ2-5; D may match TRBD1 or TRBD2 (7 bases each). The sequence was collected from a man aged 40-55 years in good health. CDR3 in amino acids: CASSFGQGGGETQYF. CDR3 DNA sequence: TGTGCCAGCAGTTTTGGGCAGGGGGGGGGAGAGACCCAGTACTTC.